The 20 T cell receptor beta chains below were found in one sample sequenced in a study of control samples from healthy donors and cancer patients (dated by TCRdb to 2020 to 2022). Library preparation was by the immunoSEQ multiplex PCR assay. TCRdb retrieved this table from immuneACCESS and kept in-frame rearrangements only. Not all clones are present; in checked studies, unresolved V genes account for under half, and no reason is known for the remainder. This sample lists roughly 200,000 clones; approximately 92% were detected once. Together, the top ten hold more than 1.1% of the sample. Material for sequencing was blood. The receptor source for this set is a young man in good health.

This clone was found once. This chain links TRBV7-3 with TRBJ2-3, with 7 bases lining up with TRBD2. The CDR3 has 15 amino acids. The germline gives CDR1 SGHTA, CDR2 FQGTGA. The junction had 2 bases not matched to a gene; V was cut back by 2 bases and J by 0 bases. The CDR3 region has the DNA TGTGCCAGCAGCTTATCGGGGGGAAGCACAGATACGCAGTATTTT. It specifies CASSLSGGSTDTQYF. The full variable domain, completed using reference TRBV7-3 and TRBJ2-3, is GAGVSQTPSNKVTEKGKYVELRCDPISGHTALYWYRQSLGQGPEFLIYFQGTGAADDSGLPNDRFFAVRPEGSVSTLKIQRTERGDSAVYLCASSLSGGSTDTQYFGPGTRLTVL.

In DNA, the CDR3 is TGCAGTGCTAGTGTAGGGACAGGCACAGATACGCAGTATTTT. It yields the protein CSASVGTGTDTQYF. The J gene is TRBJ2-3, the V gene TRBV20-1, with TRBD1 matching 7 bases. V shed 3 bases and J 1 base; nucleotides not matched to a gene: 4. The CDR3 loop spans 14 amino acids. Germline-derived CDR1 and CDR2 are DFQATT and SNEGSKA (reference sequence).

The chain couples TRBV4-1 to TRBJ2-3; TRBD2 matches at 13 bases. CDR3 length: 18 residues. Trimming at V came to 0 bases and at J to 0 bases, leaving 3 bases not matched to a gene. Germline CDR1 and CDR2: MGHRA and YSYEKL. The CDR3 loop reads CASSQDWTSGGSTDTQYF. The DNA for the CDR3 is TGCGCCAGCAGCCAAGACTGGACTAGCGGGGGCAGCACAGATACGCAGTATTTT.

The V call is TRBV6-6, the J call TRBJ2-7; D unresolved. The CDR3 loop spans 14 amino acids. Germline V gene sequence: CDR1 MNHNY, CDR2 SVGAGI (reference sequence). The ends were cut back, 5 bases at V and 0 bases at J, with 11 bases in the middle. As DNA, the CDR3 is TGTGCCAGCAGTCCCCGGGTCTACTCCTACGAGCAGTACTTC. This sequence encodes CASSPRVYSYEQYF.

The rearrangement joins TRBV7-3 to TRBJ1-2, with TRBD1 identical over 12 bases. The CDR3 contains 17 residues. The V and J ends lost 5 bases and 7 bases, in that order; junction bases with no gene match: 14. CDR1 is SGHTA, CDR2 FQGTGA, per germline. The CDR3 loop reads CASSAFPGQGAGSGYTF. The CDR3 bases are TGTGCCAGCAGCGCGTTTCCGGGACAGGGGGCGGGTAGTGGCTACACCTTC.

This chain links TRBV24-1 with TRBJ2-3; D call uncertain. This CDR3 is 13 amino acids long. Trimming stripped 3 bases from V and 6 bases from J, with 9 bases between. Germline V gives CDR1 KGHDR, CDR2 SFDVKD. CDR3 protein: CATSDGNGDTQYF. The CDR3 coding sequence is TGTGCCACCAGTGATGGGAACGGTGATACGCAGTATTTT.

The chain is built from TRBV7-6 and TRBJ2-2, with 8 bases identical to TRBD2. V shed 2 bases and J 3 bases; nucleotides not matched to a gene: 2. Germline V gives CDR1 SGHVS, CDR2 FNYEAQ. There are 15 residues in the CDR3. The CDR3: CASSLNSGDTGELFF. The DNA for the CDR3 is TGTGCCAGCAGCTTAAATAGCGGGGACACCGGGGAGCTGTTTTTT.

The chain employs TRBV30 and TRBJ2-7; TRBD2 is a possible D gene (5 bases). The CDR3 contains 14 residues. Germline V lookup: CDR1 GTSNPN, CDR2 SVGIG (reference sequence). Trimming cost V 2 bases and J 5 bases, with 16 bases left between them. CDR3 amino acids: CAWSPTGNGDEQYF. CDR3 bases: TGTGCCTGGAGTCCTACGGGGAACGGGGACGAGCAGTACTTC.

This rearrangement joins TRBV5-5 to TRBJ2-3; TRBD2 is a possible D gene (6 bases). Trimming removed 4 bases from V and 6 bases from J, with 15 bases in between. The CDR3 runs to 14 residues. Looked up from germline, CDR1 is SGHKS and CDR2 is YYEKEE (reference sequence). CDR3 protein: CASSRDFQADTQYF. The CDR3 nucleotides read TGTGCCAGCAGCCGGGACTTCCAGGCGGATACGCAGTATTTT.

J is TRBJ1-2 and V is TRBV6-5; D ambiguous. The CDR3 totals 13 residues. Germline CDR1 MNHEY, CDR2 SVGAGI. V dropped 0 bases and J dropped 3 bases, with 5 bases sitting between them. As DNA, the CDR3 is TGTGCCAGCAGTTACTCTCGGGACTATGGCTACACCTTC. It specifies CASSYSRDYGYTF.

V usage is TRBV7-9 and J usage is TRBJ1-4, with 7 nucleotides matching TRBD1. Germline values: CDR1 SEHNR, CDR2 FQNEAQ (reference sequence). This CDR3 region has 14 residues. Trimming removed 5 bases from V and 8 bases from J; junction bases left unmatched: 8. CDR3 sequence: CASSLRGTEEKLFF. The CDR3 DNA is TGTGCCAGCAGCCTCCGAGGGACAGAAGAAAAACTGTTTTTT.

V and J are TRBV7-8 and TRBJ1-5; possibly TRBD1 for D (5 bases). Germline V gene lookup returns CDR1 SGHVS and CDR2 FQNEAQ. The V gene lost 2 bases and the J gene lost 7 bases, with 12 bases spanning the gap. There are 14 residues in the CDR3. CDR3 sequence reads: CASSLKGVGQPQHF. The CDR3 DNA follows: TGTGCCAGCAGCTTAAAAGGGGTCGGCCAGCCCCAGCATTTT.

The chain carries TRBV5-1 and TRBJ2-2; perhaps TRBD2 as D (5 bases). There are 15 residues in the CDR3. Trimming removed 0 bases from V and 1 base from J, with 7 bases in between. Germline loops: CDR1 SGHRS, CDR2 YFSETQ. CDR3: CASSLAGLNTGELFF. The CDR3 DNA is TGCGCCAGCAGCTTGGCGGGGTTGAACACCGGGGAGCTGTTTTTT.

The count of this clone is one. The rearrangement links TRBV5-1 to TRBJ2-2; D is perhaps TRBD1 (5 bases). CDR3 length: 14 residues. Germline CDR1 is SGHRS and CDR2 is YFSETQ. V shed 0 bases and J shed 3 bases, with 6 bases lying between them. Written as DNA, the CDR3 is TGCGCCAGCAGCTTGGGACAGTACACCGGGGAGCTGTTTTTT. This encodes CASSLGQYTGELFF.

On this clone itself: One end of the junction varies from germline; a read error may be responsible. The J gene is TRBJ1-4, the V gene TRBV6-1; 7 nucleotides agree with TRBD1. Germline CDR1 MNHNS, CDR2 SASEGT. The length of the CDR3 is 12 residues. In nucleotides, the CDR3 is TGTGCCAGCAGCGAAGACAGGGTAAAACTGTTTTTT. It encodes CASSEDRVKLFF.

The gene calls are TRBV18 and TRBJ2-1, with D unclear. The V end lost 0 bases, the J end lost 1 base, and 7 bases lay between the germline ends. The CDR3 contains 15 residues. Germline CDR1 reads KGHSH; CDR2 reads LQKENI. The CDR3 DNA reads TGTGCCAGCTCACCACCGCGTGGGTCCTACAATGAGCAGTTCTTC. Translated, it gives CASSPPRGSYNEQFF.

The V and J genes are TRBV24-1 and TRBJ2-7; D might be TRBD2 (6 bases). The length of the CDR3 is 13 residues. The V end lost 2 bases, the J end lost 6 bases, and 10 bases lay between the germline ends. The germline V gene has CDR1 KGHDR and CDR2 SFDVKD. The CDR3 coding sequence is TGTGCCACCAGTGATTCCCTCGGGGGCGAGCAGTACTTC. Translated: CATSDSLGGEQYF.

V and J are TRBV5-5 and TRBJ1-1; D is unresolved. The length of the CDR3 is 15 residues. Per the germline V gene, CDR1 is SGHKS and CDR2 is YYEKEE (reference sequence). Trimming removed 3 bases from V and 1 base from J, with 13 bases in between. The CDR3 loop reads CASSSGLTANTEAFF. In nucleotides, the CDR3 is TGTGCCAGCAGCTCCGGACTGACGGCGAACACTGAAGCTTTCTTT.

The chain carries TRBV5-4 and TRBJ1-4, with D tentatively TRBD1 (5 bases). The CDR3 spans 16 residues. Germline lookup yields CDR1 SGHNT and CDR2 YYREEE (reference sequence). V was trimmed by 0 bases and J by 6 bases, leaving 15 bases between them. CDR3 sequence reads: CASSLDGLSRDEKLFF. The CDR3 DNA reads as TGTGCCAGCAGCTTGGATGGTTTGTCCAGGGATGAAAAACTGTTTTTT.

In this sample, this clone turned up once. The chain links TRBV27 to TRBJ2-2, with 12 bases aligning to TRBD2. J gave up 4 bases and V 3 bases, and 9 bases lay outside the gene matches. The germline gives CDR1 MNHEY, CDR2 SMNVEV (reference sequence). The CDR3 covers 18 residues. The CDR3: CASSLSSGGAFSTGELFF. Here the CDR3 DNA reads TGTGCCAGCAGTTTGTCTAGCGGGGGGGCCTTTAGCACCGGGGAGCTGTTTTTT.